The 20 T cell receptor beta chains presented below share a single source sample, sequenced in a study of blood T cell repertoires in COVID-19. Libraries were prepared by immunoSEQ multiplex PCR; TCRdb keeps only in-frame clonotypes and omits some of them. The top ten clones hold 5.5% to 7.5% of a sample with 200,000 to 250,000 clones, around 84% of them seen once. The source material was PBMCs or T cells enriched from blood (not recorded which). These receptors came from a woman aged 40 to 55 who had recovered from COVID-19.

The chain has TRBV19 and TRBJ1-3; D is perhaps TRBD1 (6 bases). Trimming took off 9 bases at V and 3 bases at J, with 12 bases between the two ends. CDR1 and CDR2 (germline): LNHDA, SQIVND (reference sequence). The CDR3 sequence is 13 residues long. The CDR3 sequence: CASALQGGNTIYF. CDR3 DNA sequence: TGTGCCAGCGCTCTACAGGGTGGAAACACCATATATTTT.

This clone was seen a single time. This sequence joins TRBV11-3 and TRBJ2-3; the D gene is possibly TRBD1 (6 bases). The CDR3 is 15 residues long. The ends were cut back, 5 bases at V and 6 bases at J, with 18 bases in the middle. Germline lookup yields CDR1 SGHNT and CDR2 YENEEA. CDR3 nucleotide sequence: TGTGCCAGCAGCCCACAGGGCCTAGTCCTGGATACGCAGTATTTT. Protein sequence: CASSPQGLVLDTQYF.

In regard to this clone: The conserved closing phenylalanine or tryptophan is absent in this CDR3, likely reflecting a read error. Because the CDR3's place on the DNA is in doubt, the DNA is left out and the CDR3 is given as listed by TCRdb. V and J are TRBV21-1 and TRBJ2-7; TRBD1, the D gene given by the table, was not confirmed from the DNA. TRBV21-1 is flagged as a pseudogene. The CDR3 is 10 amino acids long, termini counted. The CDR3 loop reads CASSQEGALL.

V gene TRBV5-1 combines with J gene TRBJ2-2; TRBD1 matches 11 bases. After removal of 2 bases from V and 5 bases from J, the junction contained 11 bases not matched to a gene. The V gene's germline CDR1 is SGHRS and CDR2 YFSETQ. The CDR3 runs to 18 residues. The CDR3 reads CASSFPPGTGGDTGELFF. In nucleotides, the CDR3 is TGCGCCAGCAGCTTTCCCCCCGGGACAGGGGGTGATACCGGGGAGCTGTTTTTT.

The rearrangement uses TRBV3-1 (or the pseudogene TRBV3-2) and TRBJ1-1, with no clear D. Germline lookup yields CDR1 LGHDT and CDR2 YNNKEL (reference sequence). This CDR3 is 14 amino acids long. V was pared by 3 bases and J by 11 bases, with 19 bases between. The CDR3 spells CASSHLYDESRAFF. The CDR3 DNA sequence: TGTGCCAGCAGCCACCTTTACGATGAGAGTCGGGCTTTCTTT.

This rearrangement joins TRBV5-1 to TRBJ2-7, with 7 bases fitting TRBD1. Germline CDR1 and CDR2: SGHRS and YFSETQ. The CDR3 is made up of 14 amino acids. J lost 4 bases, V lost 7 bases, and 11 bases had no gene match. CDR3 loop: CASGPNRGEYEQYV. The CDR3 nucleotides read TGCGCCAGCGGCCCGAACAGGGGAGAATACGAGCAGTACGTC.

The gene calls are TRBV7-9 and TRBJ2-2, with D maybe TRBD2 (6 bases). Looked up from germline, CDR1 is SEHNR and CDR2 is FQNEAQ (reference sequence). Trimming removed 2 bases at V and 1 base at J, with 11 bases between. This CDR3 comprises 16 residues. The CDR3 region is CASSLYVAVNTGELFF. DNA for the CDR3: TGTGCCAGCAGCTTATACGTAGCGGTGAACACCGGGGAGCTGTTTTTT.

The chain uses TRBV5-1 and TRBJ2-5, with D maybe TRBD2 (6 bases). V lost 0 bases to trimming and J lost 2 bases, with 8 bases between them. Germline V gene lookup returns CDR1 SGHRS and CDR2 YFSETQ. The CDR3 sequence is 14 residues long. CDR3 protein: CASSLAGRQETQYF. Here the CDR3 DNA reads TGCGCCAGCAGCTTGGCAGGGAGGCAAGAGACCCAGTACTTC.

The CDR3 reads CASSPGTSGLYEQYF. CDR3 in DNA: TGTGCCAGCAGCCCAGGGACTAGCGGCCTCTACGAGCAGTACTTC. V and J are TRBV28 and TRBJ2-7, with 11 nucleotides matching TRBD2. Germline V CDR1 and CDR2: MDHEN, SYDVKM. The V segment lost 6 bases and the J segment 3 bases; nucleotides outside the gene matches: 7. CDR3 length equals 15 residues.

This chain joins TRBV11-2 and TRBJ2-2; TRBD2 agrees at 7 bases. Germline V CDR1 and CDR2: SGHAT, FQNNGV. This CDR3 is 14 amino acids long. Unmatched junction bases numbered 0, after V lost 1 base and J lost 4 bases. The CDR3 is CASSLAGGTGELFF. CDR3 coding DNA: TGTGCCAGCAGCTTAGCGGGGGGCACCGGGGAGCTGTTTTTT.

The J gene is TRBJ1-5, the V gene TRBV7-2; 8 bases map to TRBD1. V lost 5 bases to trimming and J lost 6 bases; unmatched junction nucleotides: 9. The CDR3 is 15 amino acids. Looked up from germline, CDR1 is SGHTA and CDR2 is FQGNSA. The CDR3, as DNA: TGTGCCAGCAGCCCCCACGGCACAGGGGGTCAGCCCCAGCATTTT. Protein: CASSPHGTGGQPQHF.

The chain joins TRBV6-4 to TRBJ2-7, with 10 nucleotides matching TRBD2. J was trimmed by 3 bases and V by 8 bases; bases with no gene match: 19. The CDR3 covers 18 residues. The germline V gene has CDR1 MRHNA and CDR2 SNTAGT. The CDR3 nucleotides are TGTGCCAGCCGACTAACTAGCGGGGTGGGGAGGGAAAACTACGAGCAGTACGTC. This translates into CASRLTSGVGRENYEQYV.

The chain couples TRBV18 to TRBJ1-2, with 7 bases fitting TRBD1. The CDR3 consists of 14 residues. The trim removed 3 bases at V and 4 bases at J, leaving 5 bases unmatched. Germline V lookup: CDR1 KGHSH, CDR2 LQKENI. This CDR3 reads CASSPETGPYGYTF. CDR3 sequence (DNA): TGTGCCAGCTCACCCGAGACAGGGCCCTATGGCTACACCTTC.

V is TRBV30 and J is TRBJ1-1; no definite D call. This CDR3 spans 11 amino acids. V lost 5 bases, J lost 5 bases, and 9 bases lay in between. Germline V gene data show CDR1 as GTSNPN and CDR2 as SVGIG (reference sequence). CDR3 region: CAWERRTEAFF. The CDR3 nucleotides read TGTGCCTGGGAACGGAGGACTGAAGCTTTCTTT. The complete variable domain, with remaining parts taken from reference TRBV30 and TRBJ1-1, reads SQTIHQWPATLVQPVGSPLSLECTVEGTSNPNLYWYRQAAGRGLQLLFYSVGIGQISSEVPQNLSASRPQDRQFILSSKKLLLSDSGFYLCAWERRTEAFFGQGTRLTVV.

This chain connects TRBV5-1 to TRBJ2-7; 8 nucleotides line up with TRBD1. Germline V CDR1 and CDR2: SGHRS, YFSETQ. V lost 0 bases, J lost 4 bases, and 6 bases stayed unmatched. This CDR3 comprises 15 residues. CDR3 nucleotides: TGCGCCAGCAGCTTGGGGTCAGGGGGCGAATACGAGCAGTACTTC. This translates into CASSLGSGGEYEQYF.

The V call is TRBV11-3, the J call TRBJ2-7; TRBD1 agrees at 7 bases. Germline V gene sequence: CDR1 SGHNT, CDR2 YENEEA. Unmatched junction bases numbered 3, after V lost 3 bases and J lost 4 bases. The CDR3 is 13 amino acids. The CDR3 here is CASSLVQGYEQYV. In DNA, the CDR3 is TGTGCCAGCAGCTTGGTACAGGGGTACGAGCAGTACGTC.

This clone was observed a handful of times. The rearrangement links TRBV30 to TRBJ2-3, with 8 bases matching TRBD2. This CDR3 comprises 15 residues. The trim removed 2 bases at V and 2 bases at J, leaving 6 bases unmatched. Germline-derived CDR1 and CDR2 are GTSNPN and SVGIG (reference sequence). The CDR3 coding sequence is TGTGCCTGGAGTCCAATAGCGGGATCCACAGATACGCAGTATTTT. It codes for CAWSPIAGSTDTQYF.

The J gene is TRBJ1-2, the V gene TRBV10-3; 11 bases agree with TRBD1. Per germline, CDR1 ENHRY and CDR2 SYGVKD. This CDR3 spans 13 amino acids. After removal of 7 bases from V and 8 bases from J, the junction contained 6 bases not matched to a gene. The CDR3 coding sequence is TGTGCCATCAACACGGACAGGGGGCACGGCTACACCTTC. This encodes CAINTDRGHGYTF.

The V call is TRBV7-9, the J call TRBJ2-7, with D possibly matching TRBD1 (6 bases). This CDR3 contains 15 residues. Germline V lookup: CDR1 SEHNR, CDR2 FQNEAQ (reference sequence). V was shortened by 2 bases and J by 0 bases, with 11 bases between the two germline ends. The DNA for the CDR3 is TGTGCCAGCAGCTTATTAAGGGGGTCCTCCTACGAGCAGTACTTC. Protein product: CASSLLRGSSYEQYF.

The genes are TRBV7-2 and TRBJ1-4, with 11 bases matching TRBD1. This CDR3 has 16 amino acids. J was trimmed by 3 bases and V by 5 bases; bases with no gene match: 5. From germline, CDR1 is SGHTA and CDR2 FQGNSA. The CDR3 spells CASSLGQGASNEKLFF. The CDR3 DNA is TGTGCCAGCAGCCTCGGACAGGGGGCGTCTAATGAAAAACTGTTTTTT.